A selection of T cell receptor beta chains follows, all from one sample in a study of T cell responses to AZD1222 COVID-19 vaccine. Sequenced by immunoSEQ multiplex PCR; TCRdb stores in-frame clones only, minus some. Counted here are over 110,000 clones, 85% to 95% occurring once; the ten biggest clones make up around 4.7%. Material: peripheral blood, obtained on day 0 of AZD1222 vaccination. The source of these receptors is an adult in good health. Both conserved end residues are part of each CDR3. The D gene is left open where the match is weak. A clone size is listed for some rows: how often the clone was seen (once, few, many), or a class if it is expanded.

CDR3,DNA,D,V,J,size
CASSWGRSGTAFTGELFF,TGCGCCAGCAGCTGGGGTCGCTCGGGGACTGCTTTTACCGGGGAGCTGTTTTTT,.,TRBV5-1,TRBJ2-2,.
CAIKPGLGYEQYF,TGTGCCATCAAGCCGGGACTAGGCTACGAGCAGTACTTC,TRBD2,TRBV10-3,TRBJ2-7,.
CASSLDPAGAGEQYF,TGCGCCAGCAGCTTGGATCCAGCGGGGGCAGGGGAGCAGTACTTC,TRBD2,TRBV5-1,TRBJ2-7,.
CASSDRGSEYGYTF,TGTGCCAGCAGTGATCGGGGGAGCGAGTATGGCTACACCTTC,.,TRBV2,TRBJ1-2,.
CATSTTLPNTEAFF,TGTGCCACCTCCACCACTCTCCCGAACACTGAAGCTTTCTTT,.,TRBV28,TRBJ1-1,.
CASSPTSGSSYEQYF,TGTGCCAGCAGCCCGACTAGCGGGAGCTCCTACGAGCAGTACTTC,TRBD2,TRBV7-9,TRBJ2-7,.
CAISESGSSYEQYF,TGTGCCATCAGTGAGTCCGGAAGCTCCTACGAGCAGTACTTC,.,TRBV10-3,TRBJ2-7,.
CASSLVSGGVDEQFF,TGTGCCAGCAGCTTAGTAAGCGGGGGGGTAGATGAGCAGTTCTTC,TRBD2,TRBV7-2,TRBJ2-1,.
CASSLVGGRAEAFF,TGTGCCAGCAGCTTGGTCGGGGGGCGCGCTGAAGCTTTCTTT,.,TRBV5-4,TRBJ1-1,once
CASSSNTGLSYEQYF,TGTGCCAGCAGCTCAAACACGGGGCTCTCCTACGAGCAGTACTTC,.,TRBV7-2,TRBJ2-7,.
CASSRPSTGTNYEQYF,TGTGCCAGCAGCAGACCCTCAACCGGGACAAACTACGAGCAGTACTTC,.,TRBV7-8,TRBJ2-7,few
CASSLVGRNTGELFF,TGTGCCAGCAGCTTGGTGGGGCGAAACACCGGGGAGCTGTTTTTT,.,TRBV5-6,TRBJ2-2,.
CASRLTPSGGDEQYF,TGTGCAAGTCGCTTAACGCCTAGCGGGGGTGACGAGCAGTACTTC,.,TRBV12-2,TRBJ2-7,many
CASSQEGEGQGVVEKLFF,TGCGCCAGCAGCCAAGAGGGGGAGGGGCAGGGAGTGGTAGAAAAACTGTTTTTT,.,TRBV4-1,TRBJ1-4,.
CASSWSGTDNSPLHF,TGCGCCAGCAGCTGGTCCGGGACAGATAATTCACCCCTCCACTTT,TRBD1,TRBV5-1,TRBJ1-6,.
CATFAWDRGHYTF,TGTGCCACCTTCGCATGGGACAGGGGACACTACACCTTC,TRBD1,TRBV6-5,TRBJ1-2,.
CASSMGGAEAFF,TGTGCCAGTAGTATGGGTGGCGCTGAAGCTTTCTTT,.,TRBV19,TRBJ1-1,.
CASSLGPSSYTGELFF,TGTGCCAGCAGCTTAGGACCTAGCAGCTACACCGGGGAGCTGTTTTTT,.,TRBV7-3,TRBJ2-2,.
CASSVDALSSYEQYF,TGTGCCAGCAGCGTAGATGCCCTAAGCTCCTACGAGCAGTACTTC,.,TRBV9,TRBJ2-7,.
CASSLTGREAFF,TGTGCCAGCAGCCTCACGGGGCGGGAAGCTTTCTTT,.,TRBV6-5,TRBJ1-1,.
CASSSGTSGGFGELFF,TGTGCCAGCAGCTCCGGGACTAGCGGGGGATTCGGGGAGCTGTTTTTT,TRBD2,TRBV3-1/TRBV3-2,TRBJ2-2,.
CASSASTTGPKDTQYF,TGCGCCAGCAGCGCCTCCACGACTGGCCCAAAAGATACGCAGTATTTT,.,TRBV5-1,TRBJ2-3,once
CASSLQGINEKLFF,TGTGCCAGCAGCCTACAGGGGATTAATGAAAAACTGTTTTTT,TRBD1,TRBV7-6,TRBJ1-4,.
CASNWGGSSYEQYF,TGCGCCAGCAACTGGGGAGGGAGCTCCTACGAGCAGTACTTC,TRBD2,TRBV23-1,TRBJ2-7,.
CASSLGSGRDRQYF,TGTGCCAGCAGCTTAGGTTCCGGCCGGGACAGGCAGTACTTC,TRBD1,TRBV7-6,TRBJ2-7,.
CASSYTSWDSSDTQYF,TGTGCCAGCAGTTACACCTCGTGGGACAGCTCAGATACGCAGTATTTT,TRBD1,TRBV6-5,TRBJ2-3,.
CATGGVAYEQYF,TGTGCCACGGGGGGGGTCGCCTACGAGCAGTACTTC,TRBD2,TRBV27,TRBJ2-7,.
CASSLPRPKTGELFF,TGTGCCAGCAGCTTACCCCGGCCGAAAACCGGGGAGCTGTTTTTT,.,TRBV7-2,TRBJ2-2,.
CASTDTGRTGYTF,TGTGCCAGCACGGATACAGGGAGGACAGGCTACACCTTC,.,TRBV12-3/TRBV12-4,TRBJ1-2,once
CASSPPEGRETQYF,TGTGCCAGCTCACCACCGGAGGGGCGAGAGACCCAGTACTTC,.,TRBV18,TRBJ2-5,.
CAAGDEQFF,TGTGCCGCCGGTGATGAGCAGTTCTTC,.,TRBV27,TRBJ2-1,.
CATSRDPVAPLHF,TGTGCCACCAGCAGAGATCCCGTGGCACCCCTCCACTTT,.,TRBV15,TRBJ1-6,.
CASSYQDGTSMGGYTF,TGTGCCAGCAGTTACCAAGACGGGACCTCGATGGGGGGCTACACCTTC,.,TRBV6-5,TRBJ1-2,once
CASNSPRSGTDTQYF,TGTGCCAGCAATTCCCCCCGATCCGGCACAGATACGCAGTATTTT,.,TRBV6-5,TRBJ2-3,.
CASTLDRDGVGQFF,TGTGCCAGTACCCTGGACCGAGATGGTGTCGGGCAGTTCTTC,.,TRBV19,TRBJ2-1,.
CASSSILRGYNEQFF,TGTGCCAGCAGCTCTATTTTGAGGGGATACAATGAGCAGTTCTTC,.,TRBV6-2/TRBV6-3,TRBJ2-1,.
CASSKAGRVYEKLFF,TGTGCCAGCAGCAAAGCGGGCAGGGTCTATGAAAAACTGTTTTTT,.,TRBV21-1,TRBJ1-4,.
CASSEATDEQFF,TGTGCCAGCAGTGAAGCGACAGATGAGCAGTTCTTC,.,TRBV6-1,TRBJ2-1,.
CASSLGGAPQETQYF,TGTGCCAGCAGCTTAGGCGGGGCCCCCCAAGAGACCCAGTACTTC,.,TRBV7-2,TRBJ2-5,.
CASTSLRVHRDRGPYEQYF,TGTGCCAGCACCTCTCTGCGGGTACACCGGGACAGGGGGCCTTACGAGCAGTACTTC,TRBD1,TRBV7-9,TRBJ2-7,.
CASIGYSLAGTSGRNNEQFF,TGTGCCAGCATTGGGTACTCTCTCGCCGGGACTAGCGGGAGGAACAATGAGCAGTTCTTC,TRBD2,TRBV27,TRBJ2-1,.
CASSQVGDREGSGYTF,TGTGCCAGCAGCCAAGTGGGGGACAGGGAGGGCAGTGGCTACACCTTC,TRBD1,TRBV3-1/TRBV3-2,TRBJ1-2,.
CASSEGDSSGNTIYF,TGTGCCAGCAGCGAGGGGGACAGCTCTGGAAACACCATATATTTT,TRBD1,TRBV9,TRBJ1-3,.
CATHETGTMNSPLHF,TGTGCCACACACGAAACCGGGACCATGAATTCACCCCTCCACTTT,.,TRBV19,TRBJ1-6,.
CASSQDSAGRGNEQYF,TGTGCCAGCAGCCAAGATTCGGCAGGGCGAGGGAACGAGCAGTACTTC,.,TRBV4-2,TRBJ2-7,.
CASTQGVLEQYF,TGTGCCAGCACGCAGGGGGTCCTCGAGCAGTACTTC,TRBD1,TRBV2,TRBJ2-7,.
CASSLPGGGEYGYTF,TGTGCCAGCAGCTTACCGGGCGGGGGGGAATATGGCTACACCTTC,.,TRBV5-4,TRBJ1-2,.
CASRGASGMNPSYEQYF,TGTGCCAGTCGAGGGGCTAGCGGGATGAACCCCTCCTACGAGCAGTACTTC,TRBD2,TRBV11-2,TRBJ2-7,.
CATRRAGTEPYEQYF,TGTGCCACCAGAAGAGCCGGGACAGAGCCCTACGAGCAGTACTTC,TRBD1,TRBV15,TRBJ2-7,.
CSTRGPYGYTF,TGCAGCACTCGGGGGCCCTATGGCTACACCTTC,.,TRBV29-1,TRBJ1-2,.
CASRIGLSNEQYF,TGTGCCAGCAGAATTGGCCTCTCCAACGAGCAGTACTTC,.,TRBV6-5,TRBJ2-7,.
CASSLVPESNTIYF,TGTGCCAGCAGCTTAGTACCGGAGAGTAACACCATATATTTT,.,TRBV7-2,TRBJ1-3,.